The next 5 T cell receptor beta chains were all read from a single sample in a study of response to subunit inactivated influenza vaccine. TCRdb independently ran MiXCR on the RT-PCR reads; one entry per CDR3 protein. The sample records about 190,000 distinct CDR3 sequences, around 15% being singletons. Sequencing was performed on CD8+ T cells sorted from PBMCs, taken 5 days after vaccination. These receptors were obtained from a man aged 45 to 65 who received an inactivated influenza vaccine.

This clonotype was recorded a few times. The CDR3 DNA follows: TGTGCCATCAGTGAACAGGGGGCTGCCTATGGCTACACCTTC. Its translation: CAISEQGAAYGYTF. V is TRBV10-3 and J is TRBJ1-2; TRBD1 agrees at 9 bases. Per germline, CDR1 ENHRY and CDR2 SYGVKD. CDR3 length: 14 residues. Trimming removed 3 bases from V and 4 bases from J; junction bases left unmatched: 3.

The chain employs TRBV5-1 and TRBJ2-2; a possible D gene is TRBD2 (6 bases). CDR3 length equals 18 residues. The germline gives CDR1 SGHRS, CDR2 YFSETQ. Trimming cost V 1 base and J 6 bases, with 22 bases left between them. The CDR3 DNA reads TGCGCCAGCAGCTTGACGGCCCAGCCAGTGGGGGGACCCGGGGAGCTGTTTTTT. This translates into CASSLTAQPVGGPGELFF.

The rearrangement joins TRBV4-3 to TRBJ2-7, with 9 positions matching TRBD1. This CDR3 is built from 16 residues. Per the germline V gene, CDR1 is LGHNA and CDR2 is YSLEER. The ends lost 2 bases at V and 1 base at J; junction bases unmatched: 6. In DNA, the CDR3 is TGCGCCAGCAGCCAACGCGAGGGACAGGGATCCTACGAGCAGTACTTC. This sequence encodes CASSQREGQGSYEQYF.

This clonotype rates as medium-sized. The rearrangement links TRBV28 to TRBJ2-7; 14 positions agree with TRBD2. The trim removed 4 bases at V and 0 bases at J, leaving 2 bases unmatched. CDR3 length: 16 amino acids. Per germline, CDR1 MDHEN and CDR2 SYDVKM. The CDR3, as DNA: TGTGCCAGCAGTTACGGGACTAGCGGGAGCTCCTACGAGCAGTACTTC. It specifies CASSYGTSGSSYEQYF. Variable domain in full (rest from reference TRBV28 and TRBJ2-7): DVKVTQSSRYLVKRTGEKVFLECVQDMDHENMFWYRQDPGLGLRLIYFSYDVKMKEKGDIPEGYSVSREKKERFSLILESASTNQTSMYLCASSYGTSGSSYEQYFGPGTRLTVT.

V gene TRBV18 combines with J gene TRBJ1-4; D is perhaps TRBD1 (5 bases). The CDR3 covers 15 residues. In germline, CDR1 is KGHSH, CDR2 LQKENI. V lost 0 bases to trimming and J lost 8 bases, with 13 bases between them. CDR3 protein: CASSPPAGPSEKLFF. CDR3 in DNA: TGTGCCAGCTCACCACCCGCAGGGCCAAGCGAAAAACTGTTTTTT.